A selection of T cell receptor beta chains follows, all from one sample in a study of T cells in Graves' hyperthyroidism and ophthalmopathy. TCRdb processed the multiplex PCR reads anew with MiXCR; each CDR3 protein has one entry. Of around 350,000 distinct CDR3 sequences in the sample, around 15% were seen once. The specimen was blood. The receptors were gathered from a woman in her fifties or sixties with Graves' ophthalmopathy. CDR3s include the opening cysteine and the closing phenylalanine or tryptophan. A D gene is named only where the DNA matches it firmly. Only some rows state a clone size, as once, few, many or a class for expanded clones.

abundance: many
d_gene: .
j_gene: TRBJ1-1
v_gene: TRBV2
CDR3nt: TGTGCCAGCGGGAACAGAGGGGACACTGAAGCTTTCTTT
CDR3aa: CASGNRGDTEAFF

abundance: many
d_gene: .
j_gene: TRBJ2-1
v_gene: TRBV18
CDR3nt: TGTGCCAGCTCGCCCCTGGATGAGCAGTTCTTC
CDR3aa: CASSPLDEQFF

abundance: many
d_gene: TRBD2
j_gene: TRBJ2-1
v_gene: TRBV18
CDR3nt: TGTGCCAGCTCACGCGGGACTAGCTTCGAGCAGTTCTTC
CDR3aa: CASSRGTSFEQFF

abundance: .
d_gene: .
j_gene: TRBJ2-3
v_gene: TRBV11-3
CDR3nt: TGTGCCAGCAGCCTCGGCCGGCTACAGGATACGCAGTATTTT
CDR3aa: CASSLGRLQDTQYF

abundance: many
d_gene: .
j_gene: TRBJ2-5
v_gene: TRBV19
CDR3nt: TGTGCCAGTAGCACCTCTTCGGGGTGGGGAGAGACCCAGTACTTC
CDR3aa: CASSTSSGWGETQYF

abundance: many
d_gene: TRBD2
j_gene: TRBJ2-1
v_gene: TRBV12-3/TRBV12-4
CDR3nt: TGTGCCAGCAGTGGACTAGCGGGCCACTCCTACAATGAGCAGTTCTTC
CDR3aa: CASSGLAGHSYNEQFF

abundance: few
d_gene: TRBD2
j_gene: TRBJ2-7
v_gene: TRBV2
CDR3nt: TGTGCCGGCTGTCTAGCGGGATTCAACGAGCAGTACTTC
CDR3aa: CAGCLAGFNEQYF

abundance: once
d_gene: TRBD1
j_gene: TRBJ2-7
v_gene: TRBV5-1
CDR3nt: TGCGCCAGCAGCCCTAATGGACAGGGTTCCTACGAGCAGTACTTC
CDR3aa: CASSPNGQGSYEQYF

abundance: many
d_gene: .
j_gene: TRBJ2-5
v_gene: TRBV18
CDR3nt: TGTGCCAGCTCACCACAGGCCGCGGAGACCCAGTACTTC
CDR3aa: CASSPQAAETQYF

abundance: .
d_gene: TRBD1
j_gene: TRBJ1-6
v_gene: TRBV7-6
CDR3nt: TGTGCCAGCAGGCGGGACAGATTTGCTCGTTCACCCCTCCACTTT
CDR3aa: CASRRDRFARSPLHF

abundance: many
d_gene: .
j_gene: TRBJ1-5
v_gene: TRBV5-5
CDR3nt: TGTGCCAGCAGCTTGTCAGGCCATCATCAGCCCCAGCATTTT
CDR3aa: CASSLSGHHQPQHF

abundance: .
d_gene: .
j_gene: TRBJ1-5
v_gene: TRBV27
CDR3nt: TGTGCCAGCAAGGGGGGGGGGTTTAGCCAGCCCCAGCATTTT
CDR3aa: CASKGGGFSQPQHF

abundance: .
d_gene: .
j_gene: TRBJ2-5
v_gene: TRBV27
CDR3nt: TGTGCCAGCAGACAGTCAGGGGGGGGGGGGACCCAGTACTTC
CDR3aa: CASRQSGGGGTQYF

abundance: many
d_gene: TRBD1
j_gene: TRBJ1-1
v_gene: TRBV4-1
CDR3nt: TGCGCCAGCAGCCCGGAGGACAGGGTCGGAACTGAAGCTTTCTTT
CDR3aa: CASSPEDRVGTEAFF

abundance: many
d_gene: .
j_gene: TRBJ2-3
v_gene: TRBV7-2
CDR3nt: TGTGCCAGCAGCTTAGCGCGGGACCCTTACACAGATACGCAGTATTTT
CDR3aa: CASSLARDPYTDTQYF

abundance: .
d_gene: .
j_gene: TRBJ2-4
v_gene: TRBV27
CDR3nt: TGTGCCAGCAGTTTTCAGGGGGGGACCTTTTATATTCAGTACTTC
CDR3aa: CASSFQGGTFYIQYF

abundance: .
d_gene: .
j_gene: TRBJ2-7
v_gene: TRBV24-1
CDR3nt: TGTGCCACCGGGGACTTCCCAACCTACGAGCAGTACTTC
CDR3aa: CATGDFPTYEQYF

abundance: many
d_gene: .
j_gene: TRBJ1-6
v_gene: TRBV10-2
CDR3nt: TGCGCCAGCAGTGAGTCACGGACTCCCCCCCACTTT
CDR3aa: CASSESRTPPHF

abundance: .
d_gene: .
j_gene: TRBJ2-7
v_gene: TRBV28
CDR3nt: TGTGCCGGCAGTTTCCGAGGGTCCACCTACGAGCAGTACTTC
CDR3aa: CAGSFRGSTYEQYF

abundance: many
d_gene: .
j_gene: TRBJ1-1
v_gene: TRBV12-3/TRBV12-4
CDR3nt: TGTGCCAGCACCATAGGTGGACACCAGAACACTGAAGCTTTCTTT
CDR3aa: CASTIGGHQNTEAFF

abundance: .
d_gene: .
j_gene: TRBJ2-1
v_gene: TRBV7-3
CDR3nt: TGTGCCAGCAGCTTTGGGCTAGAGAATGAGCAGTTCTTC
CDR3aa: CASSFGLENEQFF

abundance: many
d_gene: TRBD2
j_gene: TRBJ2-7
v_gene: TRBV20-1
CDR3nt: TGCAGTGCTAGACCGACTAGCGAGGCCTACGAGCAGTACTTC
CDR3aa: CSARPTSEAYEQYF

abundance: .
d_gene: .
j_gene: TRBJ1-1
v_gene: TRBV7-9
CDR3nt: TGTGCCAGCAGCCGGGACACTGAAGCTCTCTTT
CDR3aa: CASSRDTEALF

abundance: many
d_gene: .
j_gene: TRBJ2-1
v_gene: TRBV4-1
CDR3nt: TGCGCCAGCAGCCCCTCGAGTCAGTCCTCCTACAATGAGCAGTTCTTC
CDR3aa: CASSPSSQSSYNEQFF

abundance: many
d_gene: TRBD2
j_gene: TRBJ2-3
v_gene: TRBV2
CDR3nt: TGTGCCAGCTCGACAGGCGGGAGGGGCACAGATACGCAGTATTTT
CDR3aa: CASSTGGRGTDTQYF

abundance: .
d_gene: .
j_gene: TRBJ1-4
v_gene: TRBV12-3/TRBV12-4
CDR3nt: TGTGCCAGCAGTGCTAATAGGGGCGCAACTAATGAAAAACTGTTTTTT
CDR3aa: CASSANRGATNEKLFF

abundance: few
d_gene: .
j_gene: TRBJ2-3
v_gene: TRBV5-5
CDR3nt: TGTGCCAGCAGCTATCAGGCGACAGATACGCAGTATTTT
CDR3aa: CASSYQATDTQYF

abundance: once
d_gene: .
j_gene: TRBJ1-2
v_gene: TRBV12-5
CDR3nt: TGTGCTAGTGGTTTGGTGGGGGGGCACCATGGCTACACCTTC
CDR3aa: CASGLVGGHHGYTF

abundance: .
d_gene: TRBD1
j_gene: TRBJ2-5
v_gene: TRBV10-3
CDR3nt: TGTGCCATCAGTGAGGGGACAGCCCAAGAGACCCAGTACTTC
CDR3aa: CAISEGTAQETQYF

abundance: few
d_gene: TRBD2
j_gene: TRBJ2-1
v_gene: TRBV6-2/TRBV6-3
CDR3nt: TGTGCCAGCAGTGTCATAGCGGGCCCCCCAGGCAATGAGCAGTTCTTC
CDR3aa: CASSVIAGPPGNEQFF

abundance: .
d_gene: TRBD1
j_gene: TRBJ1-1
v_gene: TRBV5-6
CDR3nt: TGTGCCAGCAGCCCCTCCATGGGACAGGGCTCCACTGAAGCTTTCTTT
CDR3aa: CASSPSMGQGSTEAFF

abundance: many
d_gene: .
j_gene: TRBJ1-1
v_gene: TRBV28
CDR3nt: TGTGCCAGCAGTTTATGGGGGGATACCAACACTGAAGCTTTCTTT
CDR3aa: CASSLWGDTNTEAFF

abundance: .
d_gene: .
j_gene: TRBJ1-5
v_gene: TRBV9
CDR3nt: TGTGCCAGCAGCGTAGGGGGCGGAGGGAGCAATCAGCCCCAGCATTTT
CDR3aa: CASSVGGGGSNQPQHF

abundance: .
d_gene: TRBD1
j_gene: TRBJ1-5
v_gene: TRBV19
CDR3nt: TGTGCCAGTAGTGCATCCGGGACAGCCCTCCCGCCCCAGCATTTT
CDR3aa: CASSASGTALPPQHF

abundance: many
d_gene: TRBD2
j_gene: TRBJ2-2
v_gene: TRBV14
CDR3nt: TGTGCCAGCAGCCAAGTTTTCGGGAGGGTCGTCGGGGAGCTGTTTTTT
CDR3aa: CASSQVFGRVVGELFF

abundance: few
d_gene: .
j_gene: TRBJ2-1
v_gene: TRBV7-2
CDR3nt: TGTGCCAGCAGCTTAGCCCAGCGGGTCCCCTACAATGAGCAGTTCTTC
CDR3aa: CASSLAQRVPYNEQFF

abundance: many
d_gene: .
j_gene: TRBJ2-3
v_gene: TRBV18
CDR3nt: TGTGCCAGCTCACCAAGTCAAGGGGCCCCCACAGATACGCAGTATTTT
CDR3aa: CASSPSQGAPTDTQYF

abundance: few
d_gene: TRBD1
j_gene: TRBJ1-5
v_gene: TRBV24-1
CDR3nt: TGTGCCACCAGGGGTGGGACAGGGACCAATCAGCCCCAGCATTTT
CDR3aa: CATRGGTGTNQPQHF

abundance: few
d_gene: TRBD2
j_gene: TRBJ2-5
v_gene: TRBV27
CDR3nt: TGTGCCAGCACTCGCAGCGGGAGGGCCGAAGAGACCCAGTACTTC
CDR3aa: CASTRSGRAEETQYF

abundance: many
d_gene: TRBD2
j_gene: TRBJ2-4
v_gene: TRBV4-1
CDR3nt: TGCGCCAGCAGCCAAGTGCTGGTAGCGGGAAAGTACTTC
CDR3aa: CASSQVLVAGKYF

abundance: many
d_gene: .
j_gene: TRBJ1-4
v_gene: TRBV12-3/TRBV12-4
CDR3nt: TGTGCCAGCAGTTTGGTGGCAGGGGTTGAAAAACTGTTTTTT
CDR3aa: CASSLVAGVEKLFF

abundance: .
d_gene: TRBD1
j_gene: TRBJ2-3
v_gene: TRBV20-1
CDR3nt: TGCAGTGCTTTCTATGGGACAGGGTTAACAGATACGCAGTATTTT
CDR3aa: CSAFYGTGLTDTQYF

abundance: many
d_gene: TRBD1
j_gene: TRBJ2-1
v_gene: TRBV12-3/TRBV12-4
CDR3nt: TGTGCCAGCAGCACCCGGACAGGGGGCCACAATGAGCAGTTCTTC
CDR3aa: CASSTRTGGHNEQFF

abundance: many
d_gene: TRBD2
j_gene: TRBJ2-7
v_gene: TRBV30
CDR3nt: TGTGCCTGGGGGACTAGCGGGAGGGTCGACGAGCAGTACTTC
CDR3aa: CAWGTSGRVDEQYF

abundance: many
d_gene: .
j_gene: TRBJ2-2
v_gene: TRBV24-1
CDR3nt: TGTGCCACCCGACAGGTTAACACCGGGGAGCTGTTTTTT
CDR3aa: CATRQVNTGELFF

abundance: many
d_gene: TRBD2
j_gene: TRBJ2-1
v_gene: TRBV27
CDR3nt: TGTGCCAGCAGTTCCCGACTAGCGGGAGTGTACAATGAGCAGTTCTTC
CDR3aa: CASSSRLAGVYNEQFF

abundance: once
d_gene: TRBD1
j_gene: TRBJ1-1
v_gene: TRBV7-3
CDR3nt: TGTGCTAGCAGCCTAGTAGGCTTACAGGGGGCGGTCACTGAAGCTTTCTTT
CDR3aa: CASSLVGLQGAVTEAFF

abundance: .
d_gene: TRBD1
j_gene: TRBJ2-5
v_gene: TRBV12-3/TRBV12-4
CDR3nt: TGTGCCAGCAGTCTAGGGGACAGGGGGCGGGATGTGGAGACCCAGTACTTC
CDR3aa: CASSLGDRGRDVETQYF

abundance: few
d_gene: TRBD2
j_gene: TRBJ2-2
v_gene: TRBV3-1
CDR3nt: TGTGCCAGCAGCCAAGATGGGCTAGCGGTTGCGAACACCGGGGAGCTGTTTTTT
CDR3aa: CASSQDGLAVANTGELFF

abundance: many
d_gene: .
j_gene: TRBJ2-5
v_gene: TRBV11-2
CDR3nt: TGTGCCAGCAGCCAATCGGCGGGGGAGACCCAGTACTTC
CDR3aa: CASSQSAGETQYF

abundance: many
d_gene: .
j_gene: TRBJ2-7
v_gene: TRBV20-1
CDR3nt: TGCAGTGCTGTAGGAATTGGACATCTGGATATCGCCTACGAGCAGTACTTC
CDR3aa: CSAVGIGHLDIAYEQYF